The entry below describes one T cell receptor (beta chain). As it was prepared, the TCRbeta library received unique molecular identifiers. TCRdb processed the PCR reads anew with MiXCR; each CDR3 protein has one entry. Of about 830,000 distinct CDR3 sequences in the sample, 15% to 20% are singletons; the top ten hold approximately 5%. These data come from a study of T-cell reconstitution after alpha-beta-depleted transplantation in children. The source material was PBMCs, mostly from graft donor cells, sampled 360 days after TCRalphabeta/CD19-depleted stem cell transplant. This sequence originates from a male patient between 10 and 17 years old who had a stem cell transplant for acute lymphoblastic leukemia, so the T cells may come from the graft donor.

CDR3 in DNA: TGTGCCAGCAGCCAAGAATATAGGGGTCTAGCGGGAGCTGCAGAGACCCAGTACTTC. It encodes CASSQEYRGLAGAAETQYF. V usage is TRBV4-2 and J usage is TRBJ2-5; TRBD2 agrees at 10 bases. The CDR3 consists of 19 residues. In germline, CDR1 is LGHNA, CDR2 YNFKEQ. The ends lost 0 bases at V and 4 bases at J; junction bases unmatched: 14.